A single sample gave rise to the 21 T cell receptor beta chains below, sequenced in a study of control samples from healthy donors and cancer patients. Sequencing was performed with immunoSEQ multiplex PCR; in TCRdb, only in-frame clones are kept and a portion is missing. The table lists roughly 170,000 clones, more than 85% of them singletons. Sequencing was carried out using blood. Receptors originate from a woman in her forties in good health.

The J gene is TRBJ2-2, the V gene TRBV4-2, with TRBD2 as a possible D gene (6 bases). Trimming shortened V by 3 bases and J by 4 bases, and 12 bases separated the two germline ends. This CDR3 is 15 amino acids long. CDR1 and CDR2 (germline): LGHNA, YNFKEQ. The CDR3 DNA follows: TGTGCCAGCAGCCACCTGGAGGGCTCCACCGGGGAGCTGTTTTTT. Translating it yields CASSHLEGSTGELFF.

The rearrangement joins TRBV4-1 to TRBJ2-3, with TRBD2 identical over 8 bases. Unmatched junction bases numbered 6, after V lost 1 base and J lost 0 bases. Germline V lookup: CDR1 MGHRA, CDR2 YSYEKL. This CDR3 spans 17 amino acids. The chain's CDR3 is CASSQVSAGVSTDTQYF. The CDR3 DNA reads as TGCGCCAGCAGCCAAGTATCAGCGGGGGTCAGCACAGATACGCAGTATTTT.

CDR3 protein: CSVVILEEQFF. CDR3 in DNA: TGCAGCGTTGTAATCTTAGAAGAGCAGTTCTTC. The chain recombines TRBV29-1 with TRBJ2-1; the D is unclear. There are 11 residues in the CDR3. Per the germline V gene, CDR1 is SQVTM and CDR2 is ANQGSEA. V gave up 4 bases and J gave up 10 bases, with 11 bases separating them.

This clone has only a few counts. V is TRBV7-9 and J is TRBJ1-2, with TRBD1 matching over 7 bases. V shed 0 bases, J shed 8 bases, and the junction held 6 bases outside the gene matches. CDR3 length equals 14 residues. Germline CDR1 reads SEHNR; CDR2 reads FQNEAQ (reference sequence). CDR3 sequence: CASSLADRPGGYTF. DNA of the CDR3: TGTGCCAGCAGCTTAGCGGACAGGCCCGGAGGCTACACCTTC.

The CDR3 DNA is TGTGCCAGCAGTCCCTCGACCCTCCTGGAGCAGTACTTC. Encoded protein: CASSPSTLLEQYF. The V call is TRBV6-5, the J call TRBJ2-7; D is ambiguous. Per the germline V gene, CDR1 is MNHEY and CDR2 is SVGAGI. V lost 5 bases and J lost 7, with 15 bases in between. The CDR3 contains 13 residues.

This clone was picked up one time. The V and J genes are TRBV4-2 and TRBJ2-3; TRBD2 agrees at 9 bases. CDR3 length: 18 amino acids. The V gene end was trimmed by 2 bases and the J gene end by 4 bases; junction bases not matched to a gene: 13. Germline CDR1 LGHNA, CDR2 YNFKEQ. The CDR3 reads CASSQPPSGGGGADTQYF. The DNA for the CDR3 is TGTGCCAGCAGCCAACCTCCCTCTGGGGGCGGGGGGGCAGATACGCAGTATTTT.

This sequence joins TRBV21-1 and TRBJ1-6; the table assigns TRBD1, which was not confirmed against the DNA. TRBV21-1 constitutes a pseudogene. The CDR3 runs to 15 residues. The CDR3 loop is CASNETGELYSPLHF. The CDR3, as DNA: TGTGCCAGCAACGAGACAGGGGAATTATATTCACCCCTCCACTTT.

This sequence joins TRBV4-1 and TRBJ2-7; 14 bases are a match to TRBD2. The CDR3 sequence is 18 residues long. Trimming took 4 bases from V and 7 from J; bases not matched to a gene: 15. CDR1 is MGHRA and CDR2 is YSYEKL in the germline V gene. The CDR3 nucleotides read TGCGCCAGCAGCCTTCGGACTAGCGGGGGGAGGTCCTCGTCGGAGCAGTACTTC. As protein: CASSLRTSGGRSSSEQYF.

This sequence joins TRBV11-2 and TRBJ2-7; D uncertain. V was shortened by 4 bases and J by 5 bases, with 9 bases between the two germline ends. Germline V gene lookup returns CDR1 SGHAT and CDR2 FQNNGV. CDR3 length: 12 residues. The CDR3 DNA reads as TGTGCCAGCAGCTCCTCCGTCCACGAGCAGTACTTC. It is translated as CASSSSVHEQYF. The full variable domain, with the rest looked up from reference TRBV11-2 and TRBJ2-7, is EAGVAQSPRYKIIEKRQSVAFWCNPISGHATLYWYQQILGQGPKLLIQFQNNGVVDDSQLPKDRFSAERLKGVDSTLKIQPAKLEDSAVYLCASSSSVHEQYFGPGTRLTVT.

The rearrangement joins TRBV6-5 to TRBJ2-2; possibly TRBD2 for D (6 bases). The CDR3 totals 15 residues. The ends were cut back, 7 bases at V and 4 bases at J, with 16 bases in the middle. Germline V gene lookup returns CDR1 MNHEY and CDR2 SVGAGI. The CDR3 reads CASTTILGGTGELFF. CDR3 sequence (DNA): TGTGCCAGCACCACGATCCTCGGGGGCACCGGGGAGCTGTTTTTT.

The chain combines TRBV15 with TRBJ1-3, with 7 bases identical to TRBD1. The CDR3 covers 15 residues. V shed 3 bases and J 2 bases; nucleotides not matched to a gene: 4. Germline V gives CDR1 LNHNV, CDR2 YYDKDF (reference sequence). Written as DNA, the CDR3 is TGTGCCACCAGCAGTCGCAGGGGGGCTGGAAACACCATATATTTT. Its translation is CATSSRRGAGNTIYF.

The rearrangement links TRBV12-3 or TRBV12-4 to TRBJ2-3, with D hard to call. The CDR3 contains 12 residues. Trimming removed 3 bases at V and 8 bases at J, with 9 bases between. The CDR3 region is CASSLGVSTQYF. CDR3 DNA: TGTGCCAGCAGTTTGGGCGTGAGTACGCAGTATTTT.

The CDR3 sequence: CSASGPRTSGSQETQYF. The CDR3 region has the DNA TGCAGTGCTAGTGGCCCCAGGACTAGCGGGAGCCAAGAGACCCAGTACTTC. The rearrangement joins TRBV20-1 to TRBJ2-5, with 13 bases aligning to TRBD2. V lost 3 bases, J lost 1 base, and 8 bases stayed unmatched. The CDR3 is 17 amino acids. Germline values: CDR1 DFQATT, CDR2 SNEGSKA (reference sequence).

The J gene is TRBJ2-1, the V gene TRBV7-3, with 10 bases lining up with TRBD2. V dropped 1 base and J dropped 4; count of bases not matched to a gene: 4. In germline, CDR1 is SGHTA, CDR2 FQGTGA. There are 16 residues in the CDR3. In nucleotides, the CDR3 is TGTGCCAGCAGCTTAATAGGGACTAGCGAATACAATGAGCAGTTCTTC. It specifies CASSLIGTSEYNEQFF. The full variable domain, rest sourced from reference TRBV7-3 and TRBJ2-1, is GAGVSQTPSNKVTEKGKYVELRCDPISGHTALYWYRQSLGQGPEFLIYFQGTGAADDSGLPNDRFFAVRPEGSVSTLKIQRTERGDSAVYLCASSLIGTSEYNEQFFGPGTRLTVL.

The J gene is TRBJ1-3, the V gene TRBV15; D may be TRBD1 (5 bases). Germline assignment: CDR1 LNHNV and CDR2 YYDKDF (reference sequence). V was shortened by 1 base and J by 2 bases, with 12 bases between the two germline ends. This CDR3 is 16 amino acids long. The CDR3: CATSRATGVAGNTIYF. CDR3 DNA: TGTGCCACCAGCAGAGCTACAGGCGTAGCTGGAAACACCATATATTTT.

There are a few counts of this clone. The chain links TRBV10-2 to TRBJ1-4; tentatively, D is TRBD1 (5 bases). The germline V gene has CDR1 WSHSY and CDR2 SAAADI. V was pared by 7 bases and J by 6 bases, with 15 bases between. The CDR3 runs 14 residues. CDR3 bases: TGCGCCAGCATGGGAGGGGAGCGTTATGAAAAACTGTTTTTT. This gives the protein CASMGGERYEKLFF.

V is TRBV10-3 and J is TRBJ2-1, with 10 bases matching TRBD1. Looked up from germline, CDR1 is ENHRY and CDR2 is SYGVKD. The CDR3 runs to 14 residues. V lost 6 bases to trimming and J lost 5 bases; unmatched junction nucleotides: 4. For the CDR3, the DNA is TGTGCCATCAGACCGGGACAGGGGAACAATGAGCAGTTCTTC. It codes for CAIRPGQGNNEQFF.

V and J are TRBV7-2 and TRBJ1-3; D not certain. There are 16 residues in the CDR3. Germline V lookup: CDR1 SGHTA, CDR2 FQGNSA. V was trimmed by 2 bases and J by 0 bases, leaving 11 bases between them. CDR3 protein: CASSLMLGTSGNTIYF. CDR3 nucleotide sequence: TGTGCCAGCAGCTTAATGTTGGGTACCTCTGGAAACACCATATATTTT.

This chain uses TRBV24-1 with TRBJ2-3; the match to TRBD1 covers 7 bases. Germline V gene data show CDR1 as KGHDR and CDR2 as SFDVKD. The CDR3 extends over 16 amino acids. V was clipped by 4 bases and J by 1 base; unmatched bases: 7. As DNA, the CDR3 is TGTGCCACCAGTGACCCCCGGGACAGTCGCACAGATACGCAGTATTTT. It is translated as CATSDPRDSRTDTQYF.

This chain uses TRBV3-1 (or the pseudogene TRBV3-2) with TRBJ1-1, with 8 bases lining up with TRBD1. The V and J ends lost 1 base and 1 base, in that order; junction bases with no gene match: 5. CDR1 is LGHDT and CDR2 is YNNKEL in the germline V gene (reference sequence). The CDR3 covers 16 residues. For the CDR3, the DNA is TGTGCCAGCAGCCAAGTGACAGGGGCAGGGAACACTGAAGCTTTCTTT. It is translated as CASSQVTGAGNTEAFF.

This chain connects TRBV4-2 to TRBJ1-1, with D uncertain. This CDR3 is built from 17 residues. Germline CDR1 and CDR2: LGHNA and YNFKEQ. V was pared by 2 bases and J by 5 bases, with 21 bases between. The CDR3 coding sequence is TGTGCCAGCAGCCAACTCCCCCTCGGAATTTTGGGTACTGAAGCTTTCTTT. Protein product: CASSQLPLGILGTEAFF.